The T cell receptor beta chain under discussion was sequenced for a study of T cell repertoires in aging, cancer and after chemotherapy. Germline CDR1 reads SGHAT; CDR2 reads FQNNGV. The V gene lost 9 bases and the J gene lost 0 bases, with 16 bases spanning the gap. The CDR3 is 15 residues long. Rearranged V-D-J TRB sequences were amplified with a mixed TRB-A/B primer pool. TCRdb called the multiplex PCR reads again in MiXCR, with one record for every CDR3 protein. Of around 20,000 distinct CDR3 sequences in the sample, approximately 40% are singletons; the top ten hold roughly 18%. The template was genomic DNA from peripheral blood, not RNA.

Sequenced: blood. The chain employs TRBV11-2 and TRBJ2-3; no reliable D call. The sequence came from a human donor with a solid tumor. CDR3 coding DNA: TGTGCCAGTAGGTCGCAAGTATCTAGCACAGATACGCAGTATTTT. Protein sequence: CASRSQVSSTDTQYF.